The 15 T cell receptor beta chains listed next were all sequenced from one sample in a study of blood T cell repertoires in COVID-19. Only in-frame clones appear in the TCRdb table, and some are missing; sequencing was by immunoSEQ multiplex PCR. The sample records 95,000 or so clones, roughly 80% being singletons. Sequences were obtained from peripheral blood. These receptors were taken from a man aged 80 or over with active or convalescent COVID-19.

The CDR3: CATSREGRGGPADTQYF. CDR3 sequence (DNA): TGTGCCACCAGCAGAGAGGGGCGGGGGGGCCCGGCAGATACGCAGTATTTT. The chain links TRBV15 to TRBJ2-3; 9 nucleotides agree with TRBD2. The CDR3 has 17 amino acids. Germline-derived CDR1 and CDR2 are LNHNV and YYDKDF (reference sequence). V lost 0 bases, J lost 4 bases, and 8 bases stayed unmatched.

The rearrangement joins TRBV7-8 to TRBJ2-7, with D hard to call. Germline CDR1 and CDR2: SGHVS and FQNEAQ. V lost 2 bases and J lost 2, with 13 bases in between. The CDR3 loop spans 15 amino acids. CDR3 sequence: CASSLKASNTYEQYF. CDR3 in DNA: TGTGCCAGCAGCTTAAAAGCATCTAATACCTACGAGCAGTACTTC. The whole variable domain, filled in from reference TRBV7-8 and TRBJ2-7, reads GAGVSQSPRYKVAKRGQDVALRCDPISGHVSLFWYQQALGQGPEFLTYFQNEAQLDKSGLPSDRFFAERPEGSVSTLKIQRTQQEDSAVYLCASSLKASNTYEQYFGPGTRLTVT.

This chain joins TRBV27 and TRBJ2-3; the match to TRBD2 covers 10 bases. This CDR3 has 15 amino acids. In germline, CDR1 is MNHEY, CDR2 SMNVEV (reference sequence). Trimming removed 9 bases from V and 7 bases from J; junction bases left unmatched: 13. In DNA form, the CDR3 reads TGTGCCAGGGAAGAAAGCGGGGGGGTATTAAATACGCAGTATTTT. Translated, it gives CAREESGGVLNTQYF.

The rearrangement joins TRBV2 to TRBJ1-3, with TRBD1 identical over 8 bases. Germline assignment: CDR1 SNHLY and CDR2 FYNNEI. The CDR3 contains 16 residues. The junction had 7 bases not matched to a gene; V was cut back by 6 bases and J by 0 bases. The CDR3: CASRETGVNSGNTIYF. The CDR3 bases are TGTGCCAGCAGAGAGACAGGGGTCAACTCTGGAAACACCATATATTTT.

The chain carries TRBV12-5 and TRBJ2-1; D call uncertain. Germline CDR1 reads LGHNT; CDR2 reads FRNRAP. Trimming took 5 bases from V and 5 from J, leaving 10 bases between them. CDR3 length: 13 amino acids. The CDR3 is CASGIGGNNEQFF. CDR3 bases: TGTGCTAGTGGTATAGGCGGCAACAATGAGCAGTTCTTC.

The rearrangement uses TRBV5-1 and TRBJ1-6; weak D call: TRBD1 (6 bases). The CDR3 covers 15 residues. Trimming left V 6 bases short and J 14 bases short, with 24 bases between. Germline assignment: CDR1 SGHRS and CDR2 YFSETQ. DNA for the CDR3: TGCGCCAGCACCTCCGAGGGGGGGGCGCAGAAAACCCTCCACTTT. Translating it yields CASTSEGGAQKTLHF.

J is TRBJ1-5 and V is TRBV6-2 or TRBV6-3; D possibly corresponds to TRBD1 (5 bases). Trimming left V 5 bases short and J 2 bases short, with 13 bases between. This CDR3 contains 15 residues. The germline gives CDR1 MNHEY, CDR2 SVGEGT. The CDR3: CASSRAGYGNQPQHF. The CDR3 DNA sequence: TGTGCCAGCAGTAGGGCAGGGTACGGCAATCAGCCCCAGCATTTT.

J is TRBJ1-5 and V is TRBV6-5; D might be TRBD1 (5 bases). This CDR3 is 15 amino acids long. Germline V gene data show CDR1 as MNHEY and CDR2 as SVGAGI. V lost 0 bases, J lost 9 bases, and 15 bases lay in between. The DNA of the CDR3 is TGTGCCAGCAGTTACTCCATCACAGGTGAAACGCCCCAGCATTTT. Encoded protein: CASSYSITGETPQHF.

The rearrangement uses TRBV7-2 and TRBJ1-4; perhaps TRBD1 as D (5 bases). This CDR3 is 17 amino acids long. V gave up 5 bases and J gave up 5 bases, with 21 bases separating them. The germline V gene has CDR1 SGHTA and CDR2 FQGNSA. CDR3 residues: CASSRVPPSGNNEKLFF. In nucleotides, the CDR3 is TGTGCCAGCAGCCGGGTCCCCCCTTCAGGGAACAATGAAAAACTGTTTTTT.

The chain employs TRBV5-1 and TRBJ2-2, with TRBD2 as a possible D gene (7 bases). Germline CDR1 SGHRS, CDR2 YFSETQ. CDR3 size: 17 residues. Trimming pared 4 bases from V and 9 bases from J, leaving 25 bases between. As DNA, the CDR3 is TGCGCCAGCAGCCCCAGGTCGGGGGGCGAGCACCTGAGGGAGCTGTTTTTT. This translates into CASSPRSGGEHLRELFF.

The J gene is TRBJ2-2, the V gene TRBV6-5, with a weak D call TRBD2 (6 bases). With 6 bases removed from V and 5 bases from J, the gap between germline ends came to 10 bases. Germline V CDR1 and CDR2: MNHEY, SVGAGI. This CDR3 comprises 13 residues. The CDR3 reads CASSRGGTGELFF. The CDR3 coding sequence is TGTGCCAGCAGCCGCGGAGGGACCGGGGAGCTGTTTTTT.

V usage is TRBV4-3 and J usage is TRBJ2-7; 9 nucleotides line up with TRBD2. V was clipped by 4 bases and J by 2 bases; unmatched bases: 12. CDR1 and CDR2 (germline): LGHNA, YSLEER. CDR3 size: 17 residues. CDR3 in amino acids: CASSLGLSGGSPYEQYF. As DNA, the CDR3 is TGCGCCAGCAGCCTAGGTTTAAGCGGGGGGTCTCCCTACGAGCAGTACTTC.

The genes are TRBV28 and TRBJ1-5; D not certain. V was pared by 6 bases and J by 0 bases, with 12 bases between. The CDR3 extends over 15 amino acids. CDR1 is MDHEN, CDR2 SYDVKM, per germline. In nucleotides, the CDR3 is TGTGCCAGCAGAAGAGGCGAAGATAGCAATCAGCCCCAGCATTTT. This codes for CASRRGEDSNQPQHF.

V usage is TRBV5-4 and J usage is TRBJ2-3; D ambiguous. The ends were cut back, 0 bases at V and 2 bases at J, with 10 bases in the middle. Germline lookup yields CDR1 SGHNT and CDR2 YYREEE (reference sequence). This CDR3 has 15 residues. This CDR3 reads CASSLAGRFTDTQYF. CDR3 bases: TGTGCCAGCAGCTTGGCCGGTCGCTTCACAGATACGCAGTATTTT.

The V gene is TRBV9, the J gene TRBJ2-1; 7 positions agree with TRBD1. Per germline, CDR1 SGDLS and CDR2 YYNGEE. The CDR3 is made up of 15 amino acids. V gave up 4 bases and J gave up 2 bases; unmatched junction bases: 6. The CDR3 region has the DNA TGTGCCAGCAGCCCCCGGGACAGAACCTACAATGAGCAGTTCTTC. This translates into CASSPRDRTYNEQFF.